This TCR beta chain was recorded in a study of molecular identifiers for immune sequencing clone quantification. Notes on the study in general: Beyond 20 RNA copies, clones held over 99% of effector molecules, compared with under 1% in naive cells.

Per the germline V gene, CDR1 is SGHTS and CDR2 is YDEGEE. CDR3 length: 12 residues. The V and J ends lost 2 bases and 6 bases respectively, with 9 bases between them. In regard to this clonotype: What it recognizes is unknown.

Via MiXCR, TCRdb re-called the PCR reads, giving one row per CDR3 protein. Counted here are around 94,000 distinct CDR3 sequences, under 40% occurring once; the ten biggest clones make up roughly 9.3%. The chain recombines TRBV5-8 with TRBJ2-7, with D perhaps TRBD2 (6 bases). The sequencing input was naive CD8+ T cells from blood, with Jurkat cell RNA spiked in. Subset defined: FACS-sorted CD8+CD4-CCR7+CD45RA+ naive T cells. The origin of this receptor is a human donor in good health. Some libraries in this study had Jurkat cell RNA spiked in. The CDR3 sequence is CASSFGGTEQYF. DNA of the CDR3: TGTGCCAGCAGCTTCGGCGGGACCGAGCAGTACTTC.